These 20 T cell receptor beta chains originate from one sample sequenced in a study of blood T cell repertoires in COVID-19. The repertoire was sequenced with immunoSEQ multiplex PCR; TCRdb's copy has only in-frame clones and lacks some. The sample holds hundreds of thousands of clones, roughly 90% seen once. The sequenced sample consisted of peripheral blood. The receptors were sampled from a woman between 25 and 40 years old with COVID-19, enrolled during active disease.

The CDR3 nucleotides are TGTGCCAGTAGCCCCAACAGGGGCCGGGTTGAAAAACTGTTTTTT. Its translation is CASSPNRGRVEKLFF. The chain has TRBV19 and TRBJ1-4, with 7 bases identical to TRBD1. CDR1 is LNHDA, CDR2 SQIVND, per germline (reference sequence). This CDR3 has 15 amino acids. V lost 6 bases to trimming and J lost 7 bases; unmatched junction nucleotides: 11.

The chain employs TRBV7-2 and TRBJ2-5, with D tentatively TRBD1 (5 bases). The CDR3 has 15 amino acids. Germline CDR1 is SGHTA and CDR2 is FQGNSA. V lost 0 bases and J 4 bases, leaving 12 bases between the germline ends. The CDR3 loop is CASSLAVDRAETQYF. The DNA of the CDR3 is TGTGCCAGCAGCTTAGCGGTAGACAGAGCAGAGACCCAGTACTTC.

V and J are TRBV5-4 and TRBJ2-1; D possibly corresponds to TRBD2 (5 bases). Germline V gives CDR1 SGHNT, CDR2 YYREEE (reference sequence). This CDR3 region has 13 residues. The V gene lost 0 bases and the J gene lost 10 bases, with 11 bases spanning the gap. DNA of the CDR3: TGTGCCAGCAGCTTGGGTCGGGGAGCCGAGCAGTTCTTC. It codes for CASSLGRGAEQFF.

As concerns this clone: This specimen includes other DNA sequences encoding the same CDR3. This chain uses TRBV7-2 with TRBJ1-5; D not resolved. This CDR3 has 13 amino acids. The germline CDR1 and CDR2 sequences are SGHTA and FQGNSA. Trimming stripped 2 bases from V and 7 bases from J, with 9 bases between. As DNA, the CDR3 is TGTGCCAGCAGCTTAAGAGGGAACCAGCCCCAGCATTTT. Translation: CASSLRGNQPQHF.

This chain joins TRBV7-2 and TRBJ1-2; 9 bases are shared with TRBD1. CDR1 and CDR2 from the germline V gene are SGHTA and FQGNSA. This CDR3 region has 13 residues. J was trimmed by 8 bases and V by 4 bases; bases with no gene match: 5. CDR3 bases: TGTGCCAGCAGCTCACAGGGGGCACGGGGCTACACCTTC. Protein product: CASSSQGARGYTF.

This rearrangement joins TRBV15 to TRBJ2-2; D perhaps matches TRBD1 (5 bases). Germline CDR1 reads LNHNV; CDR2 reads YYDKDF (reference sequence). V was pared by 0 bases and J by 9 bases, with 14 bases between. The CDR3 has 15 residues. CDR3 sequence: CATSRDGSGSRELFF. The CDR3 bases are TGTGCCACCAGCAGAGACGGTTCAGGGTCCAGGGAGCTGTTTTTT.

This chain joins TRBV21-1 and TRBJ2-2; the D call in the table, TRBD2, was not verified against the DNA. TRBV21-1 is a documented pseudogene. This CDR3 has 17 residues. The chain's CDR3 is CASSPLRGGRGPGELFF. CDR3 sequence (DNA): TGTGCCAGCAGCCCGCTTCGGGGGGGCCGTGGACCCGGGGAGCTGTTTTTT.

This chain uses TRBV7-2 with TRBJ2-1; 9 bases are shared with TRBD2. Looked up from germline, CDR1 is SGHTA and CDR2 is FQGNSA. Trimming cost V 0 bases and J 2 bases; bases outside gene matches: 5. The length of the CDR3 is 17 residues. The CDR3 reads CASSLARTSEAYNEQFF. The CDR3 coding sequence is TGTGCCAGCAGCTTAGCGCGGACTAGCGAGGCCTACAATGAGCAGTTCTTC.

J is TRBJ2-7 and V is TRBV28; 7 bases align to TRBD1. The CDR3 is made up of 14 amino acids. Per germline, CDR1 MDHEN and CDR2 SYDVKM. The V segment lost 6 bases and the J segment 0 bases; nucleotides outside the gene matches: 5. CDR3 loop: CASSTGTASYEQYF. DNA for the CDR3: TGTGCCAGCAGCACCGGGACAGCCTCCTACGAGCAGTACTTC.

V is TRBV5-6 and J is TRBJ1-2; weak D call: TRBD1 (5 bases). Germline V CDR1 and CDR2: SGHDT, YYEEEE. V gave up 4 bases and J gave up 3 bases, with 13 bases separating them. The CDR3 runs 14 residues. The CDR3 is CASSRVQGDYGYTF. The CDR3 DNA reads as TGTGCCAGCAGCCGTGTCCAGGGTGACTATGGCTACACCTTC.

The rearrangement uses TRBV4-1 and TRBJ2-1; TRBD2 agrees at 9 bases. V lost 4 bases to trimming and J lost 7 bases; unmatched junction nucleotides: 14. The CDR3 runs 17 residues. The germline V gene has CDR1 MGHRA and CDR2 YSYEKL. The CDR3 loop is CASSPRLAVKNRNEQFF. In DNA, the CDR3 is TGCGCCAGCAGCCCGCGACTAGCGGTCAAAAATAGGAATGAGCAGTTCTTC.

The chain couples TRBV18 to TRBJ1-1, with a possible D match to TRBD1 (5 bases). The ends were cut back, 1 base at V and 4 bases at J, with 13 bases in the middle. This CDR3 is 15 amino acids long. CDR1 is KGHSH and CDR2 is LQKENI in the germline V gene. The CDR3 protein is CASSPLGGFGTEAFF. The DNA for the CDR3 is TGTGCCAGCTCACCACTGGGGGGGTTTGGCACTGAAGCTTTCTTT.

The chain links TRBV5-1 to TRBJ2-5; no firm D call. Trimming shortened V by 4 bases and J by 5 bases, and 12 bases separated the two germline ends. The CDR3 length is 13 residues. CDR1 and CDR2 from the germline V gene are SGHRS and YFSETQ. Here the CDR3 reads CASSPQAIETQYF. The DNA of the CDR3 is TGCGCCAGCAGCCCCCAAGCTATCGAGACCCAGTACTTC.

This clone was picked up a small number of times. The chain combines TRBV7-9 with TRBJ1-1; tentatively, D is TRBD1 (6 bases). V was clipped by 0 bases and J by 8 bases, with 13 bases between them. This CDR3 is 14 amino acids long. Germline CDR1 is SEHNR and CDR2 is FQNEAQ (reference sequence). The CDR3 loop reads CASSLADSHHEAFF. In nucleotides, the CDR3 is TGTGCCAGCAGCTTAGCGGACAGCCACCACGAAGCTTTCTTT.

The chain combines TRBV5-6 with TRBJ1-1, with 10 bases matching TRBD1. This CDR3 is 14 amino acids long. The J segment lost 4 bases and the V segment lost 4 bases, leaving 4 bases of the junction unmatched. The germline CDR1 and CDR2 sequences are SGHDT and YYEEEE. The CDR3 region is CASSLRTGGTEAFF. The CDR3 bases are TGTGCCAGCAGCCTGAGGACAGGGGGCACTGAAGCTTTCTTT. Filled out from reference TRBV5-6 and TRBJ1-1, the complete variable domain reads DAGVTQSPTHLIKTRGQQVTLRCSPKSGHDTVSWYQQALGQGPQFIFQYYEEEERQRGNFPDRFSGHQFPNYSSELNVNALLLGDSALYLCASSLRTGGTEAFFGQGTRLTVV.

This clone has a handful of counts. The chain is built from TRBV5-1 and TRBJ2-1, with 12 positions matching TRBD2. Germline V gene data show CDR1 as SGHRS and CDR2 as YFSETQ. This CDR3 has 17 residues. With V trimmed by 5 bases and J by 1 base, 7 bases remained unmatched. CDR3 loop: CASSHTTSGSSYNEQFF. The CDR3 DNA sequence: TGCGCCAGCAGTCATACGACTAGCGGGAGTTCCTACAATGAGCAGTTCTTC.

The chain joins TRBV12-3 or TRBV12-4 to TRBJ1-1; tentative D call: TRBD1 (5 bases). There are 12 residues in the CDR3. The V gene lost 5 bases and the J gene lost 10 bases, with 14 bases spanning the gap. DNA of the CDR3: TGTGCCAGCAGTCTTCAGGGCGAAGGAGCTTTCTTT. Amino acid sequence: CASSLQGEGAFF.

The rearrangement uses TRBV4-1 and TRBJ2-2; D may be TRBD2 (7 bases). The germline V and J ends were trimmed by 1 base and 4 bases, with 13 bases remaining between them. Germline loops: CDR1 MGHRA, CDR2 YSYEKL. This CDR3 is built from 16 residues. CDR3 sequence reads: CASSQVGGPFTGELFF. CDR3 nucleotides: TGCGCCAGCAGCCAAGTGGGGGGGCCGTTCACCGGGGAGCTGTTTTTT.

V usage is TRBV28 and J usage is TRBJ2-7; TRBD1 matches at 7 bases. The V and J ends lost 2 bases and 1 base, in that order; junction bases with no gene match: 14. The CDR3 has 18 residues. Germline CDR1 reads MDHEN; CDR2 reads SYDVKM. The CDR3 region has the DNA TGTGCCAGCAGTTTAGGGGGACAGATAGGTCAAGGGTCCTACGAGCAGTACGTC. Its translation: CASSLGGQIGQGSYEQYV.

The rearrangement uses TRBV4-1 and TRBJ2-4; 7 nucleotides align to TRBD1. The V and J ends lost 2 bases and 2 bases, in that order; junction bases with no gene match: 9. The CDR3 loop spans 17 amino acids. Germline assignment: CDR1 MGHRA and CDR2 YSYEKL. In nucleotides, the CDR3 is TGCGCCAGCAGCCAACCGGGACAGAGATTGTCCAAAAACATTCAGTACTTC. Residues: CASSQPGQRLSKNIQYF.